This TCR beta chain was identified during a study of patients and donors after allogeneic stem cell transplantation. TCRdb reprocessed the RT-PCR reads via MiXCR and lists one record per CDR3 protein. The sample carries fewer than 200,000 distinct CDR3 sequences, about 30% recorded once. This clonotype was seen a few times. Germline values: CDR1 MNHEY, CDR2 SVGEGT. V lost 7 bases and J lost 9; bases outside the gene matches: 8. The CDR3 extends over 14 amino acids. The sequence was collected from a human donor who was either an allogeneic HSCT recipient or a stem cell or donor lymphocyte infusion donor (not recorded which). It is not recorded whose cells these are; they may come from a transplant donor. The sample was blood, either unsorted or a sorted T cell fraction (not recorded which). The chain carries TRBV6-2 or TRBV6-3 and TRBJ2-6, with 8 bases fitting TRBD1. CDR3 coding DNA: TGTGCCAGCAATACGCAGGGGGCCCTCAACGTCCTGACTTTC. Translation: CASNTQGALNVLTF.